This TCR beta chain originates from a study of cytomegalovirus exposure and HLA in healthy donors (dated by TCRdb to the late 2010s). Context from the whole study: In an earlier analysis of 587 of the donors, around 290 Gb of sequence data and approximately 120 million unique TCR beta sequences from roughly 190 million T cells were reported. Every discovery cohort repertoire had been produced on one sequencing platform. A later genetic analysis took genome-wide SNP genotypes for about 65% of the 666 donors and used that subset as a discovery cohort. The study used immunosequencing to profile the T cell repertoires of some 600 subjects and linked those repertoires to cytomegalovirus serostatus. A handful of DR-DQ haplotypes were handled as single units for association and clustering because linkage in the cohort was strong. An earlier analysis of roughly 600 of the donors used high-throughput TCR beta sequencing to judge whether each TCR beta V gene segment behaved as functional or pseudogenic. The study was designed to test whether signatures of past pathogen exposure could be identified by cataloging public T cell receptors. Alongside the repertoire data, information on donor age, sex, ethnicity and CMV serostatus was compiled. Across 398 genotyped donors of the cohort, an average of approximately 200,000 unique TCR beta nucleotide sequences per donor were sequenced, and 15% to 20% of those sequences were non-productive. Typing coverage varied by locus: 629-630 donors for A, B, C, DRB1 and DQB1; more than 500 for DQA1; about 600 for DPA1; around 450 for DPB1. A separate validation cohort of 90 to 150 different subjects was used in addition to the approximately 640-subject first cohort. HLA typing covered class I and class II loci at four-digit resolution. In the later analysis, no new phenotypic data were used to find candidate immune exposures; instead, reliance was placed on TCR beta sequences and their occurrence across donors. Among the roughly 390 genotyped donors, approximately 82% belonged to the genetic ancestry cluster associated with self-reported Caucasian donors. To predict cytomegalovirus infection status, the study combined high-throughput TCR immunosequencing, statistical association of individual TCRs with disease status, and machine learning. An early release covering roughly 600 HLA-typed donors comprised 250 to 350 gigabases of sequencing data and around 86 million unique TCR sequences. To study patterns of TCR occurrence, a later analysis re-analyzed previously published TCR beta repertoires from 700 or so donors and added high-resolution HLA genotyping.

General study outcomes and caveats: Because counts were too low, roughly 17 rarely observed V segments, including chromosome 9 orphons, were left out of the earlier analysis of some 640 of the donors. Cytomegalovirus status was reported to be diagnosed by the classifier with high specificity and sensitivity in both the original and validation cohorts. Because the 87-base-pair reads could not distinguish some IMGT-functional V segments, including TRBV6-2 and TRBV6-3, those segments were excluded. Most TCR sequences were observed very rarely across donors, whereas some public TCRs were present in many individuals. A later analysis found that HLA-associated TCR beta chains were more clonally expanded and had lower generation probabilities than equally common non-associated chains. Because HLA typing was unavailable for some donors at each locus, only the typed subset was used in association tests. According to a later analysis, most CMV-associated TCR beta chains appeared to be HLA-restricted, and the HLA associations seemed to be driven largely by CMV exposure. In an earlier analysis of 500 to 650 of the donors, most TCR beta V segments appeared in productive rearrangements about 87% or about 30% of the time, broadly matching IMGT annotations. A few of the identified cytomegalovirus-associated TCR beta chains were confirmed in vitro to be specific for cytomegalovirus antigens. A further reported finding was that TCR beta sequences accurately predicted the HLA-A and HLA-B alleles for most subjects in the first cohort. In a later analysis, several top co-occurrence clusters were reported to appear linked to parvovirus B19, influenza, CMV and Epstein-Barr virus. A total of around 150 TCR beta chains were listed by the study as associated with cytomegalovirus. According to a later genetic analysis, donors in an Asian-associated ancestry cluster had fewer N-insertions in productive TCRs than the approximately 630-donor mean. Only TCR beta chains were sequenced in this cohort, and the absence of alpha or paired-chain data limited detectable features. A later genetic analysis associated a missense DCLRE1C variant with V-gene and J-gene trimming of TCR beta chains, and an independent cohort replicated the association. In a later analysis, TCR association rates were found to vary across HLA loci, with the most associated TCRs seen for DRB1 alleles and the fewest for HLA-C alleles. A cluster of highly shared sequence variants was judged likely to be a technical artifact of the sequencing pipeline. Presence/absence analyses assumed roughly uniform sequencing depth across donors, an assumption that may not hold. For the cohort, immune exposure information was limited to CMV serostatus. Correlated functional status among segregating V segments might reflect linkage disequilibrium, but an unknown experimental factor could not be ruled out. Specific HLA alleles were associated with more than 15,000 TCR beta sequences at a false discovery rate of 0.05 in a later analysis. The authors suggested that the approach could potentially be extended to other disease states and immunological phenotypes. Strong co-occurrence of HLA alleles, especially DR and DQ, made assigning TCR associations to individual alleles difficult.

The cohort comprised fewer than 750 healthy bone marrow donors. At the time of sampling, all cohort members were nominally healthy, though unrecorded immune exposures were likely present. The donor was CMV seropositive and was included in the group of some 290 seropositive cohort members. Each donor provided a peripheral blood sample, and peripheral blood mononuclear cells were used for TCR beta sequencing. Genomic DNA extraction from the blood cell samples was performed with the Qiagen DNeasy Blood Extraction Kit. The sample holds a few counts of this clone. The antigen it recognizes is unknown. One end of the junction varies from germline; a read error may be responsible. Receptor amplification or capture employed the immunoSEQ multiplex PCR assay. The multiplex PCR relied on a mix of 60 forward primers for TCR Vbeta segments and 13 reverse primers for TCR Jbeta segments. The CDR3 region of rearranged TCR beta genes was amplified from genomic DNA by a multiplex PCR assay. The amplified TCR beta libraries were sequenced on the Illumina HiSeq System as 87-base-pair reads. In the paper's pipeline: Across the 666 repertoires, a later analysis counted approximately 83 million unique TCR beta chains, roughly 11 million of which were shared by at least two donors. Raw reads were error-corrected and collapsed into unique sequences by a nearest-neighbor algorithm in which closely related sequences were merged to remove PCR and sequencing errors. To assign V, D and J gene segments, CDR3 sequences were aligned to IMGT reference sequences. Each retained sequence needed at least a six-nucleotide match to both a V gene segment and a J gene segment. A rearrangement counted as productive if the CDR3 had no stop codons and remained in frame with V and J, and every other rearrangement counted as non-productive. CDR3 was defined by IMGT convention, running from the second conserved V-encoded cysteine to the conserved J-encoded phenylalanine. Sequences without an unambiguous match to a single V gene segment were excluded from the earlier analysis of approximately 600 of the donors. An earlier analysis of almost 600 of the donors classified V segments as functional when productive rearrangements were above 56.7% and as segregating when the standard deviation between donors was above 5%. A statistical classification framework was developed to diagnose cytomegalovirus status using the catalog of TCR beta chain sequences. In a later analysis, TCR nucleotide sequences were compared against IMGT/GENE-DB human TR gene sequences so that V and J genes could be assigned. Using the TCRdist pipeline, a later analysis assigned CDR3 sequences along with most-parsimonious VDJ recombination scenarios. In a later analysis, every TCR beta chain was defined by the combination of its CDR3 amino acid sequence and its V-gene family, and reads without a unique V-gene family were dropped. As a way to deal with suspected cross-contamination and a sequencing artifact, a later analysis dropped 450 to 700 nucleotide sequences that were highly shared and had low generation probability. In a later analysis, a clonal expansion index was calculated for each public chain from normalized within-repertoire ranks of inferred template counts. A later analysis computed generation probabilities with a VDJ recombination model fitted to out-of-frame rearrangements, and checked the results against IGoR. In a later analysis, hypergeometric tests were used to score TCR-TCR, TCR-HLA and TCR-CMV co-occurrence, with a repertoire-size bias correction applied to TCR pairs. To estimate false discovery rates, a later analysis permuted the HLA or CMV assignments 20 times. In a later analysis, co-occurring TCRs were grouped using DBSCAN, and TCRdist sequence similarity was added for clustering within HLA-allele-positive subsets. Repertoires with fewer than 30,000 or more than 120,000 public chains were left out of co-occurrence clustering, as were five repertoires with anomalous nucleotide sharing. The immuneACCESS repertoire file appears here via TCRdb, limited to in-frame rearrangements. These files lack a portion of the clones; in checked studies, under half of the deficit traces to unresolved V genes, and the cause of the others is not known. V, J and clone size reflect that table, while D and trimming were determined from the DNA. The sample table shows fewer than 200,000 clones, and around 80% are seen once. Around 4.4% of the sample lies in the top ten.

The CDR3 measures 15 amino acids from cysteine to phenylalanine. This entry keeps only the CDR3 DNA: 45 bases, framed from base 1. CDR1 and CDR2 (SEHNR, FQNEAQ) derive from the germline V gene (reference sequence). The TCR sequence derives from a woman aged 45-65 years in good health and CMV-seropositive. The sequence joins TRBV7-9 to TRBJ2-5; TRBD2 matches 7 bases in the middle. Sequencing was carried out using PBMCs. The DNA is TGTTCCAGCAGCCCGTGGACGGGGGGTGAAGAGACCCAGTACTTC. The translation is CSSSPWTGGEETQYF.